What follows is one T cell receptor beta chain and its context. This entry is derived from a study of blood T cell repertoires in COVID-19. The CDR3 is made up of 15 amino acids. V gave up 5 bases and J gave up 4 bases, with 12 bases separating them. Germline V lookup: CDR1 SGHTA, CDR2 FQGNSA. Only in-frame clones appear in the TCRdb table, and some are missing; sequencing was by immunoSEQ multiplex PCR. The repertoire holds about 35,000 clones, with 87% as singletons. The clonotype comes from a human donor in a cohort sampled during active COVID-19. Source material: peripheral blood. V and J are TRBV7-2 and TRBJ1-6, with D possibly TRBD1 on 6 matching bases. The CDR3 DNA reads as TGTGCCAGCAGCCCGGAGGGGGGGTATAATTCACCCCTCCACTTT. Encoded protein: CASSPEGGYNSPLHF.